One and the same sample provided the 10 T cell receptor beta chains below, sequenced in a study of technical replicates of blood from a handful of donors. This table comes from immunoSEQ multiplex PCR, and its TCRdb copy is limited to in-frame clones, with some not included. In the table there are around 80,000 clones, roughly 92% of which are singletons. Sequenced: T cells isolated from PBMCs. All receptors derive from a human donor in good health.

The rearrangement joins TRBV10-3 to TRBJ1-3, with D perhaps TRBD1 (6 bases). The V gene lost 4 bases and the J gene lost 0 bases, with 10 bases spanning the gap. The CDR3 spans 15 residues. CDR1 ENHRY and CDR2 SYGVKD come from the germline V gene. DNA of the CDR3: TGTGCCATCAGTGGAGGGGGACACTCTGGAAACACCATATATTTT. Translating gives CAISGGGHSGNTIYF.

CDR3 nucleotides: TGTGCCAGCAGCCAAATTCGGACAGGGAACTACGAGCAGTACTTC. Its protein product is CASSQIRTGNYEQYF. V gene TRBV7-9 combines with J gene TRBJ2-7, with 8 bases identical to TRBD1. V was pared by 5 bases and J by 3 bases, with 9 bases of the junction left unmatched. There are 15 residues in the CDR3. Germline CDR1 SEHNR, CDR2 FQNEAQ (reference sequence).

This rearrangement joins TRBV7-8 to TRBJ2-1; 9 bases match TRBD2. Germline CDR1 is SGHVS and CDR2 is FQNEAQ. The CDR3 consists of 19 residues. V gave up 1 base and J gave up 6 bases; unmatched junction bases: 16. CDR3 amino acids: CASSLGWRGGLKDVNEQFF. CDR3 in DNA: TGTGCCAGCAGCTTAGGTTGGCGGGGGGGGCTCAAAGACGTCAATGAGCAGTTCTTC.

The CDR3 nucleotides read TGTGCTAGTGGTTTGGTATGGTCTAGCGGTTCGAACACCGGGGAGCTGTTTTTT. Protein: CASGLVWSSGSNTGELFF. The chain employs TRBV12-5 and TRBJ2-2, with 7 bases that match TRBD2. The CDR3 is 18 residues long. V lost 0 bases to trimming and J lost 0 bases; unmatched junction nucleotides: 7. CDR1 and CDR2 (germline): LGHNT, FRNRAP. The variable domain in full, completed from reference TRBV12-5 and TRBJ2-2, reads DARVTQTPRHKVTEMGQEVTMRCQPILGHNTVFWYRQTMMQGLELLAYFRNRAPLDDSGMPKDRFSAEMPDATLATLKIQPSEPRDSAVYFCASGLVWSSGSNTGELFFGEGSRLTVL.

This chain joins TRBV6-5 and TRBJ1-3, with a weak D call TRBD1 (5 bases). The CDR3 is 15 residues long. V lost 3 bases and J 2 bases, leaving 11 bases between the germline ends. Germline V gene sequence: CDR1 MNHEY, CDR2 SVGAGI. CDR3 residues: CASSYMRGAGNTIYF. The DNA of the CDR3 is TGTGCCAGCAGTTATATGCGGGGGGCTGGAAACACCATATATTTT.

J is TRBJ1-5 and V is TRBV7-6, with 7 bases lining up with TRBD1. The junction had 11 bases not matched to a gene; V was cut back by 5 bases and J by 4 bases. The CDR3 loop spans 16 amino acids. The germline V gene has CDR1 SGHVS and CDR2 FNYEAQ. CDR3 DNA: TGTGCCAGCAGCCCTAATGGGTACAGGGGAAATCAGCCCCAGCATTTT. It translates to CASSPNGYRGNQPQHF.

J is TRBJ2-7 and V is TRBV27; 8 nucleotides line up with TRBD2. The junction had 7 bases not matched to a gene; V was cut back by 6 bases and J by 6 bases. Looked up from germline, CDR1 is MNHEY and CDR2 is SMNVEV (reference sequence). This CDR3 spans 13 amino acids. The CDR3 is CASRTGLAREQYF. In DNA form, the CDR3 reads TGTGCCAGCAGAACCGGACTAGCCCGCGAGCAGTACTTC.

The CDR3 reads CASQNNEQFF. CDR3 bases: TGTGCCAGCCAGAACAATGAGCAGTTCTTC. This chain uses TRBV7-9 with TRBJ2-1; D unresolved. Looked up from germline, CDR1 is SEHNR and CDR2 is FQNEAQ (reference sequence). The CDR3 runs 10 residues. The germline V and J ends were trimmed by 8 bases and 5 bases, with 4 bases remaining between them.

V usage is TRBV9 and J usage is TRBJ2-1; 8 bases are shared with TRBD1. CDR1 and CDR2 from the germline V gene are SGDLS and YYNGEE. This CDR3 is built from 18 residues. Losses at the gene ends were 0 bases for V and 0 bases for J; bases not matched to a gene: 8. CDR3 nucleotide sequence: TGTGCCAGCAGCGTAGAGGGACAGGTTGGTAGCTCCTACAATGAGCAGTTCTTC. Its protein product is CASSVEGQVGSSYNEQFF.

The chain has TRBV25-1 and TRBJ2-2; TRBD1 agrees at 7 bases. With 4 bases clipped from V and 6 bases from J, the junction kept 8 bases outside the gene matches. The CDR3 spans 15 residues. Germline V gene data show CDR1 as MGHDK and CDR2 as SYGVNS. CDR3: CASSVFGQDSGELFF. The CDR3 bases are TGTGCCAGCAGTGTTTTTGGACAGGACTCCGGGGAGCTGTTTTTT.